A single T cell receptor beta chain is shown here with its context. Antigen specificity is unknown. The record originates from a study of cytomegalovirus exposure and HLA in healthy donors. Study observations and caveats: Sequencing had likely introduced a cluster of highly shared sequence variants as an artifact. According to a later analysis, donors in an Asian-associated ancestry cluster reportedly had fewer N-insertions than the roughly 660-donor mean. TCR beta chains numbering under 200 were designated cytomegalovirus-associated.

Germline V gives CDR1 SNHLY, CDR2 FYNNEI. This CDR3 has 14 amino acids. With 4 bases removed from V and 5 bases from J, the gap between germline ends came to 12 bases. The primer mix had 60 Vbeta and 13 Jbeta primers. Some clones are missing from TCRdb's copy, which holds only in-frame ones; the method was immunoSEQ multiplex PCR. The sample has under 100,000 clones, about two thirds seen once. This receptor was identified in a woman in her forties or fifties in good health and CMV-seropositive. The specimen sequenced was PBMCs. This rearrangement joins TRBV2 to TRBJ2-1, with D unresolved. For the CDR3, the DNA is TGTGCCAGCAGTGTGACCAGGTTCGACAATGAGCAGTTCTTC. As protein: CASSVTRFDNEQFF.